Listed below are T cell receptor beta chains from one sample, sequenced in a study of CD8+CD57+ T cells in acquired aplastic anemia. A single record per CDR3 protein comes from TCRdb applying MiXCR to the reads. Among 200,000 to 250,000 distinct CDR3 sequences listed, almost 35% were seen once. The sample taken for sequencing was sorted CD4+, CD8+, or CD8+CD57+ T cells (not recorded which) from PBMCs. The receptors originated from a human donor in good health, serving as a control. Both conserved end residues are part of each CDR3. Fields, in order: clone size, V gene, J gene, D gene, CDR3 protein, CDR3 DNA. A D gene is named only where the DNA matches it firmly. Some rows mark clone size as missing; the rest say once, few, many or name a class of expanded clone.

>few|TRBV11-2|TRBJ1-1|NA
CASSKRQDFILNTEAFF
TGTGCCAGCAGCAAACGACAGGACTTCATATTGAACACTGAAGCTTTCTTT
>NA|TRBV29-1|TRBJ2-7|NA
CSPIGAEHYEQYF
TGCAGCCCGATCGGGGCGGAGCACTACGAGCAGTACTTC
>many|TRBV7-9|TRBJ2-7|NA
CASSETGFSYEQYF
TGTGCCAGCAGCGAAACAGGGTTTTCCTACGAGCAGTACTTC
>many|TRBV7-9|TRBJ2-2|NA
CASSFRGGETGELFF
TGTGCCAGCAGCTTCAGGGGCGGGGAAACCGGGGAGCTGTTTTTT
>many|TRBV10-3|TRBJ2-7|TRBD1
CAISDSSGTGNEQYF
TGTGCCATCAGTGATTCCTCCGGGACAGGGAACGAGCAGTACTTC
>NA|TRBV20-1|TRBJ1-1|NA
CSARKLNTEAFF
TGCAGTGCCAGAAAATTGAACACTGAAGCTTTCTTT
>NA|TRBV5-4|TRBJ1-2|TRBD1
CASSLGQGFLNYGYTF
TGTGCCAGCAGCTTAGGACAGGGGTTTTTGAACTATGGCTACACCTTC
>few|TRBV7-6|TRBJ2-1|TRBD1
CVSSLGQGAYNEQFF
TGTGTCAGCAGCTTAGGACAGGGGGCCTACAATGAGCAGTTCTTC
>many|TRBV20-1|TRBJ1-5|NA
CSARGSSFEPQHF
TGCAGTGCTAGAGGTAGCAGCTTCGAGCCCCAGCATTTT
>many|TRBV7-8|TRBJ2-7|NA
CASSSTRDRTYEQYF
TGTGCCAGCAGCTCCACCCGGGACCGAACCTACGAGCAGTACTTC
>many|TRBV19|TRBJ2-5|NA
CASSPGFQETQYF
TGTGCCAGTAGCCCAGGGTTCCAAGAGACCCAGTACTTC
>NA|TRBV6-5|TRBJ1-5|NA
CARSYSGFGNQPQHF
TGTGCCCGCAGTTACTCTGGTTTTGGCAATCAGCCCCAGCATTTT
>many|TRBV4-1|TRBJ2-5|NA
CASSQDRAGFQETQYF
TGCGCCAGCAGCCAAGACAGGGCAGGGTTCCAAGAGACCCAGTACTTC
>many|TRBV11-1|TRBJ1-6|TRBD1
CASSLAPWAGGSSYNSPLHF
TGTGCCAGCAGCTTAGCGCCTTGGGCAGGGGGGAGCTCCTATAATTCACCCCTCCACTTT
>many|TRBV20-1|TRBJ2-7|TRBD2
CSAREGTSVYEQYF
TGCAGTGCTAGAGAGGGAACTAGCGTCTACGAGCAGTACTTC
>NA|TRBV10-3|TRBJ1-6|NA
CAISGGIRSPLHF
TGTGCCATCAGTGGGGGAATTCGGTCACCCCTCCACTTT
>NA|TRBV10-3|TRBJ1-5|TRBD1
CASRRDRGAKGEPQHF
TGTGCCAGCAGACGGGACAGGGGGGCTAAGGGTGAGCCCCAGCATTTT
>many|TRBV15|TRBJ2-7|NA
CATSREGASSEQYF
TGTGCCACCAGCAGAGAAGGGGCTAGCTCCGAGCAGTACTTC
>many|TRBV15|TRBJ1-5|NA
CATSRDRLRTGQPQHF
TGTGCCACCAGCAGAGACAGGTTAAGAACAGGTCAGCCCCAGCATTTT
>NA|TRBV25-1|TRBJ1-1|NA
CASSDVGGGAEAFF
TGTGCCAGCAGTGATGTAGGGGGAGGGGCTGAAGCTTTCTTT
>NA|TRBV20-1|TRBJ2-7|NA
CSARKMGESSYEQYF
TGCAGTGCCAGGAAAATGGGGGAGAGCTCCTACGAGCAGTACTTC
>NA|TRBV19|TRBJ1-3|NA
CASSVGIGNTIYF
TGTGCCAGTAGTGTCGGGATTGGAAACACCATATATTTT
>many|TRBV2|TRBJ1-1|TRBD1
CASRETGFTEAFF
TGTGCCAGCAGAGAGACAGGGTTTACTGAAGCTTTCTTT
>many|TRBV7-9|TRBJ1-1|NA
CASSPLVSMNTEAFF
TGTGCCAGCAGCCCCCTCGTTTCGATGAACACTGAAGCTTTCTTT
>NA|TRBV5-6|TRBJ2-2|TRBD1
CASRPDRGRGTGELFF
TGTGCCAGCAGACCCGACAGGGGGAGAGGAACCGGGGAGCTGTTTTTT
>NA|TRBV2|TRBJ1-1|NA
CDSSVYITGIGTEAFF
TGTGACAGCAGTGTCTACATTACAGGGATTGGAACTGAAGCTTTCTTT
>many|TRBV7-2|TRBJ2-3|TRBD2
CASSLAGSGGAGDTQYF
TGTGCCAGCAGCTTAGCGGGTAGCGGGGGGGCCGGGGATACGCAGTATTTT
>NA|TRBV20-1|TRBJ1-4|TRBD1
CSARDRAGGSEKLFF
TGCAGTGCTAGAGATAGGGCAGGGGGTTCTGAAAAACTGTTTTTT